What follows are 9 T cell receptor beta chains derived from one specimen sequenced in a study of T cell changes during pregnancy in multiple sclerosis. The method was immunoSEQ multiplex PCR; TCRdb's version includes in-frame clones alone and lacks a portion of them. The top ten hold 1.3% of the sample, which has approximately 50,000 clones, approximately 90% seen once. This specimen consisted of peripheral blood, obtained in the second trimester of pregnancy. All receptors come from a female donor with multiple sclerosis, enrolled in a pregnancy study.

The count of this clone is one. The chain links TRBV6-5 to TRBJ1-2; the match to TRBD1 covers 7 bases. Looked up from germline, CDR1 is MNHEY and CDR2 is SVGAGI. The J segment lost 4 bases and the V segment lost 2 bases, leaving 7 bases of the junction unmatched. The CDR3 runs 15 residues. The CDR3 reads CASSYRTGRFYGYTF. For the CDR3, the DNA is TGTGCCAGCAGTTACCGGACAGGTCGCTTCTATGGCTACACCTTC.

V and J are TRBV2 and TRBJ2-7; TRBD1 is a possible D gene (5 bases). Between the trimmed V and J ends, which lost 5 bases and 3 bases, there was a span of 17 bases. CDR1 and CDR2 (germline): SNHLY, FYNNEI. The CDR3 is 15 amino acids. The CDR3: CASSKTVSGFYEQYF. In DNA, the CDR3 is TGTGCCAGCAGTAAGACAGTTAGTGGTTTCTACGAGCAGTACTTC.

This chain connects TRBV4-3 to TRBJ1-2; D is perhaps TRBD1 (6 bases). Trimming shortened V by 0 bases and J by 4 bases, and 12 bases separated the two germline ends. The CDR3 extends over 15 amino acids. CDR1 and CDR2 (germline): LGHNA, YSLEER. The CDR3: CASSQDQGPSYGYTF. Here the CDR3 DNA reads TGCGCCAGCAGCCAAGATCAGGGGCCGAGCTATGGCTACACCTTC.

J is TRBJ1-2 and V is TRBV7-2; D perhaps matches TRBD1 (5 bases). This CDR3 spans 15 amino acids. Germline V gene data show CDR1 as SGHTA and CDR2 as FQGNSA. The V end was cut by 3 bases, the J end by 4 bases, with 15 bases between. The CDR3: CASSLGGPQAYGYTF. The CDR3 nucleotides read TGTGCCAGCAGCTTGGGGGGACCCCAGGCCTATGGCTACACCTTC.

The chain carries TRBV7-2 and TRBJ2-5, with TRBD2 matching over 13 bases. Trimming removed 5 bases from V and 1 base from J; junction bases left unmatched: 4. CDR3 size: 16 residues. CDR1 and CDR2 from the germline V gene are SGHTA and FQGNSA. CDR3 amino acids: CASSIRLAGGQETQYF. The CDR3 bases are TGTGCCAGCAGCATCAGACTAGCGGGGGGCCAAGAGACCCAGTACTTC.

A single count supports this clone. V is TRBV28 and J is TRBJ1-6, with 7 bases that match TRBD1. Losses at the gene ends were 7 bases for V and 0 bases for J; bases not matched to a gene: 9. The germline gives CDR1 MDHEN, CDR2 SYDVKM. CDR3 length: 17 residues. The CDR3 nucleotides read TGTGCCAGCACACGAGGGGACAGTAGCTCCTATAATTCACCCCTCCACTTT. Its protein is CASTRGDSSSYNSPLHF.

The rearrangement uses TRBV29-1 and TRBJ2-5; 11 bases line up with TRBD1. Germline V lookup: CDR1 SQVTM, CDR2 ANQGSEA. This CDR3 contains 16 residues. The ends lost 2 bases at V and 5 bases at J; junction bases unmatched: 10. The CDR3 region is CSVEKGDRGFVETQYF. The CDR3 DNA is TGCAGCGTTGAAAAGGGGGACAGGGGGTTTGTGGAGACCCAGTACTTC.

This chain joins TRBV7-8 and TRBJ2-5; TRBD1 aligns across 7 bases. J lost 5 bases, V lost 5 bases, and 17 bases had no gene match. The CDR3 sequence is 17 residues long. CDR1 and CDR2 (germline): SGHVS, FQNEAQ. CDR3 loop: CASSLRRQGGAMETQYF. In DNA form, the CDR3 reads TGTGCCAGCAGCCTTCGACGACAAGGGGGCGCGATGGAGACCCAGTACTTC.

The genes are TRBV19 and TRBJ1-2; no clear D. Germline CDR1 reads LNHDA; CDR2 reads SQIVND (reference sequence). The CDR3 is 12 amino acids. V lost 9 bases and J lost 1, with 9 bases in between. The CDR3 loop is CASSQINYGYTF. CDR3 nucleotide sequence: TGTGCCAGCTCTCAGATTAACTATGGCTACACCTTC. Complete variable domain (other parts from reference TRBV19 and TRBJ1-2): DGGITQSPKYLFRKEGQNVTLSCEQNLNHDAMYWYRQDPGQGLRLIYYSQIVNDFQKGDIAEGYSVSREKKESFPLTVTSAQKNPTAFYLCASSQINYGYTFGSGTRLTVV.